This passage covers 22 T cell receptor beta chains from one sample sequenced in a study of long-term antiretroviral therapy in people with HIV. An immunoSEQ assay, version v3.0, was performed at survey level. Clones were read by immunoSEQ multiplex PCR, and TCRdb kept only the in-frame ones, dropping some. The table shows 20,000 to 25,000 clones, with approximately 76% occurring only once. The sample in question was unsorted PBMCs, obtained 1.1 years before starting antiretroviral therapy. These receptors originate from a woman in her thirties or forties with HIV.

CDR3 DNA: TGCGCCAGCAGCCAACAGCAGGGGCTCCACTATGGCTACACCTTC. This sequence encodes CASSQQQGLHYGYTF. This chain links TRBV4-1 with TRBJ1-2, with D maybe TRBD1 (6 bases). This CDR3 spans 15 amino acids. The V end lost 2 bases, the J end lost 3 bases, and 13 bases lay between the germline ends. CDR1 and CDR2 from the germline V gene are MGHRA and YSYEKL.

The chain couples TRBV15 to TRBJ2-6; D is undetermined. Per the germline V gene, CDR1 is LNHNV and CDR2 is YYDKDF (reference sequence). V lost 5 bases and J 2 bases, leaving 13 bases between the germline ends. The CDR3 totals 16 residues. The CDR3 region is CATSPGHIAGANVLTF. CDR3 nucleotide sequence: TGTGCCACCAGCCCTGGTCACATAGCTGGGGCCAACGTCCTGACTTTC.

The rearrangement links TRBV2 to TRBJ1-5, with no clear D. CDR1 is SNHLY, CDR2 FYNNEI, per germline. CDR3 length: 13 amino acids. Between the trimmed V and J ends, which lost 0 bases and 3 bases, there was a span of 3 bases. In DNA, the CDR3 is TGTGCCAGCAGTGAAGCGTTCAATCAGCCCCAGCATTTT. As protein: CASSEAFNQPQHF. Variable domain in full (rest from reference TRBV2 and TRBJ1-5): EPEVTQTPSHQVTQMGQEVILRCVPISNHLYFYWYRQILGQKVEFLVSFYNNEISEKSEIFDDQFSVERPDGSNFTLKIRSTKLEDSAMYFCASSEAFNQPQHFGDGTRLSIL.

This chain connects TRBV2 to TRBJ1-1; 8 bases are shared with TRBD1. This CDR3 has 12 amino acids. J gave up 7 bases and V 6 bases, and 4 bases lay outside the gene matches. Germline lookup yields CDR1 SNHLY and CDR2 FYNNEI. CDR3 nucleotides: TGTGCCAGCAGCCAGGACAGGGATGAAGCTTTCTTT. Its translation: CASSQDRDEAFF.

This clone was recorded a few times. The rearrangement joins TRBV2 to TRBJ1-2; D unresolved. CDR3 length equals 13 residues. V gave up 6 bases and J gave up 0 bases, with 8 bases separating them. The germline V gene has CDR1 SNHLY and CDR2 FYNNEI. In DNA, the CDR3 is TGTGCCAGCAGCTCGACTTCTAACTATGGCTACACCTTC. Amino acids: CASSSTSNYGYTF.

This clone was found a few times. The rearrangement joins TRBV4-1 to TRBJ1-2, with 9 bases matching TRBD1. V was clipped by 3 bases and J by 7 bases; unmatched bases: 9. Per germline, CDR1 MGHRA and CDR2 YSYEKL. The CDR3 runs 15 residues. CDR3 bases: TGCGCCAGCAGCCAGAACAGGGGGCTTTCTTCTGGCTACACCTTC. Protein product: CASSQNRGLSSGYTF.

The CDR3 coding sequence is TGTGCCAGCAGTGAGCAGGAGAACACTGAAGCTTTCTTT. As protein: CASSEQENTEAFF. The V gene is TRBV6-1, the J gene TRBJ1-1, with D unclear. Germline V gives CDR1 MNHNS, CDR2 SASEGT. Trimming cost V 3 bases and J 1 base, with 6 bases left between them. The CDR3 length is 13 residues.

The CDR3 region has the DNA TGTGCCAGCAGCCCCCACGCCAATGAGCAGTTCTTC. It is translated as CASSPHANEQFF. This chain connects TRBV7-8 to TRBJ2-1; no clear D gene. V dropped 5 bases and J dropped 6 bases, with 8 bases sitting between them. The germline V gene encodes CDR1 SGHVS and CDR2 FQNEAQ. The CDR3 runs 12 residues.

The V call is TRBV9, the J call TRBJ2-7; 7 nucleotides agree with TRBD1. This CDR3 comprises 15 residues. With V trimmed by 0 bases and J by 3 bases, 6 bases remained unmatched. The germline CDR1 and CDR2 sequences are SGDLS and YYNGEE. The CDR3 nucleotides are TGTGCCAGCAGCGTAGGTGAGGGGGCGGTCTACGAGCAGTACTTC. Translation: CASSVGEGAVYEQYF. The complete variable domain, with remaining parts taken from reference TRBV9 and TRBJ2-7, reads DSGVTQTPKHLITATGQRVTLRCSPRSGDLSVYWYQQSLDQGLQFLIQYYNGEERAKGNILERFSAQQFPDLHSELNLSSLELGDSALYFCASSVGEGAVYEQYFGPGTRLTVT.

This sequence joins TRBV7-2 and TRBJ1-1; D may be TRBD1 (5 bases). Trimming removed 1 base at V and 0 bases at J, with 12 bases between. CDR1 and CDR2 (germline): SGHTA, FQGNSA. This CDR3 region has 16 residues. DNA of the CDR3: TGTGCCAGCAGCTTAGGGGGACTCGGGATGAACACTGAAGCTTTCTTT. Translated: CASSLGGLGMNTEAFF. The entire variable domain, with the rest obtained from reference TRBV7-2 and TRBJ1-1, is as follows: GAGVSQSPSNKVTEKGKDVELRCDPISGHTALYWYRQSLGQGLEFLIYFQGNSAPDKSGLPSDRFSAERTGGSVSTLTIQRTQQEDSAVYLCASSLGGLGMNTEAFFGQGTRLTVV.

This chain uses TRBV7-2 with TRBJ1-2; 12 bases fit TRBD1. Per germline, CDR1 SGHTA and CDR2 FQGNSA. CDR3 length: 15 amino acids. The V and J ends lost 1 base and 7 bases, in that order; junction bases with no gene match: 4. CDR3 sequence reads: CASSLGGQGATGYTF. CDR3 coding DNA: TGTGCCAGCAGCTTAGGGGGACAGGGGGCGACTGGCTACACCTTC. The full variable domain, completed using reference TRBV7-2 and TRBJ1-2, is GAGVSQSPSNKVTEKGKDVELRCDPISGHTALYWYRQSLGQGLEFLIYFQGNSAPDKSGLPSDRFSAERTGGSVSTLTIQRTQQEDSAVYLCASSLGGQGATGYTFGSGTRLTVV.

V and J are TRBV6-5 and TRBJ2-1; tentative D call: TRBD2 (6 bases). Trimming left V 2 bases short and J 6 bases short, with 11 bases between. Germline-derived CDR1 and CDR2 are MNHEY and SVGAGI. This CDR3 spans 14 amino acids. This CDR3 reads CASSYGTRFNEQFF. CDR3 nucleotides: TGTGCCAGCAGTTACGGGACTCGATTCAATGAGCAGTTCTTC.

CDR3 bases: TGTGCCAGTAGTAGGGCCATGTTGGAATATAGCAATCAGCCCCAGCATTTT. Amino acids: CASSRAMLEYSNQPQHF. This chain connects TRBV19 to TRBJ1-5; no clear D. The CDR3 loop spans 17 amino acids. Deletions cut 4 bases from V and 0 bases from J, with 16 bases between. Germline CDR1 is LNHDA and CDR2 is SQIVND (reference sequence).

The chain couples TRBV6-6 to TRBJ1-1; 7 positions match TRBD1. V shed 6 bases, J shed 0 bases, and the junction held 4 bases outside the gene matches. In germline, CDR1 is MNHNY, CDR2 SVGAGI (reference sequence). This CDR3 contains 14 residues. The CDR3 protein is CASRPGQLNTEAFF. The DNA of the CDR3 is TGTGCCAGCAGACCGGGACAGTTGAACACTGAAGCTTTCTTT.

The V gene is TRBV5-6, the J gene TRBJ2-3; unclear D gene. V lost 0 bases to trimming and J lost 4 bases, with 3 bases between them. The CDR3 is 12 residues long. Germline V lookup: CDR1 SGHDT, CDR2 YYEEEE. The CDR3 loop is CASSLVADTQYF. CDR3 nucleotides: TGTGCCAGCAGCTTGGTAGCAGATACGCAGTATTTT.

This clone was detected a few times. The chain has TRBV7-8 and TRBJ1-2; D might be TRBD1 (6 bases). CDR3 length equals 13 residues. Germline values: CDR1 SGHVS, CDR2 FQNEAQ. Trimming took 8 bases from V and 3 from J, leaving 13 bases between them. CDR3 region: CASGPGQDYGYTF. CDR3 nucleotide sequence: TGTGCCAGCGGACCGGGACAAGACTATGGCTACACCTTC.

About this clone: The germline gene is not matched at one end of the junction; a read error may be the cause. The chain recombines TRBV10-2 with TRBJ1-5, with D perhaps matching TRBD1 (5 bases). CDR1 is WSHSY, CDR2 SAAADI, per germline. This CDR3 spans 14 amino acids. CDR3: CASRGRDGDQSQHF. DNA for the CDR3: TGCGCCAGCAGGGGCCGGGACGGAGATCAGTCCCAGCATTTT.

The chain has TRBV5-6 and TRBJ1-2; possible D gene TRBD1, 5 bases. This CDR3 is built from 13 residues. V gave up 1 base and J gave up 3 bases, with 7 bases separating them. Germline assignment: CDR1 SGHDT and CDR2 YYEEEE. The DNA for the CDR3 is TGTGCCAGCAGCTTGACGGGGGACTATGGCTACACCTTC. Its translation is CASSLTGDYGYTF. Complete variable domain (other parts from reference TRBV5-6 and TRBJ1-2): DAGVTQSPTHLIKTRGQQVTLRCSPKSGHDTVSWYQQALGQGPQFIFQYYEEEERQRGNFPDRFSGHQFPNYSSELNVNALLLGDSALYLCASSLTGDYGYTFGSGTRLTVV.

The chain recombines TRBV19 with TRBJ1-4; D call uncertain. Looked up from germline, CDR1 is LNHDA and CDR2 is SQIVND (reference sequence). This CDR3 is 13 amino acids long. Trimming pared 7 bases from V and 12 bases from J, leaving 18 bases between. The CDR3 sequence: CASTPKPGMELFF. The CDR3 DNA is TGTGCCAGTACCCCCAAACCCGGGATGGAACTGTTTTTT.

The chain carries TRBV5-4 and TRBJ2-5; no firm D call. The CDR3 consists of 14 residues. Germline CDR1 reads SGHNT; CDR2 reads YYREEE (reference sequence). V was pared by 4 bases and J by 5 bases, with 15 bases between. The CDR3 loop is CASSRPGSVETQYF. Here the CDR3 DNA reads TGTGCCAGCAGCCGCCCAGGAAGCGTGGAGACCCAGTACTTC.

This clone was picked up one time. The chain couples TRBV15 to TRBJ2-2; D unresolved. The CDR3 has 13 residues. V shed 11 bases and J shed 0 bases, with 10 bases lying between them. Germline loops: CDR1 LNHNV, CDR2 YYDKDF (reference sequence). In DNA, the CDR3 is TGTGCCGCCCAAGATTCGAACACCGGGGAGCTGTTTTTT. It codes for CAAQDSNTGELFF.

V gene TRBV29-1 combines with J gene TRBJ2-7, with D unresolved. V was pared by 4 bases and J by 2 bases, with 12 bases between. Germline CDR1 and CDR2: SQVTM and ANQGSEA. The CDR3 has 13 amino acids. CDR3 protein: CSVGGWATYEQYF. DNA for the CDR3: TGCAGCGTTGGTGGGTGGGCTACCTACGAGCAGTACTTC.